The 2 T cell receptor beta chains presented below share a single source sample, sequenced in a study of radiotherapy plus CTLA-4 blockade in lung cancer. Assay used: immunoSEQ multiplex PCR; TCRdb lists only in-frame clones, some missing. The table includes 50,000 to 60,000 clones, roughly 80% detected once. Source: peripheral blood, taken from a patient treated with radiotherapy plus ipilimumab. These receptors came from a human donor with non-small cell lung cancer who had a complete response to radiotherapy plus ipilimumab.

The chain is built from TRBV7-9 and TRBJ1-1; a weak D match, TRBD1 (6 bases). Trimming shortened V by 11 bases and J by 4 bases, and 17 bases separated the two germline ends. Germline V gene data show CDR1 as SEHNR and CDR2 as FQNEAQ (reference sequence). This CDR3 contains 13 residues. The CDR3 DNA follows: TGTGCCGGAAACAGGGAGTTTTCCACTGAAGCTTTCTTT. Its protein product is CAGNREFSTEAFF.

V and J are TRBV18 and TRBJ2-2; 7 nucleotides line up with TRBD2. CDR1 KGHSH and CDR2 LQKENI come from the germline V gene. This CDR3 has 16 amino acids. Trimming at V came to 2 bases and at J to 2 bases, leaving 5 bases not matched to a gene. CDR3 in amino acids: CASSPLSGTNTGELFF. CDR3 sequence (DNA): TGTGCCAGCTCACCATTAAGCGGGACCAACACCGGGGAGCTGTTTTTT.